A single sample gave rise to the 31 T cell receptor beta chains below, sequenced in a study of blood T cell repertoires in COVID-19. The data were produced by immunoSEQ multiplex PCR, yet TCRdb's version contains in-frame clones alone and is incomplete. The sample holds over 110,000 clones, over 70% seen once. Input material: PBMCs or T cells enriched from blood (not recorded which). Every receptor here comes from a man aged 50 to 59 in a cohort exposed to, infected with or recovered from COVID-19 (not recorded which).

The chain carries TRBV24-1 and TRBJ1-4; 9 bases are shared with TRBD1. V shed 12 bases, J shed 7 bases, and the junction held 11 bases outside the gene matches. This CDR3 contains 14 residues. CDR1 is KGHDR and CDR2 is SFDVKD in the germline V gene. The CDR3 region is CAVGTGQVREKLFF. The CDR3 DNA is TGTGCCGTCGGGACAGGGCAGGTGCGTGAAAAACTGTTTTTT.

The chain combines TRBV4-2 with TRBJ2-2; D gene uncertain. The CDR3 sequence is 13 residues long. Germline CDR1 reads LGHNA; CDR2 reads YNFKEQ. V lost 4 bases and J 3 bases, leaving 6 bases between the germline ends. The CDR3 spells CASSLVDTGELFF. The CDR3 nucleotides are TGTGCCAGCAGCCTCGTCGACACCGGGGAGCTGTTTTTT.

The chain employs TRBV7-6 and TRBJ2-7, with 10 bases lining up with TRBD1. This CDR3 contains 12 residues. The ends lost 8 bases at V and 4 bases at J; junction bases unmatched: 2. Germline V gene data show CDR1 as SGHVS and CDR2 as FNYEAQ. The chain's CDR3 is CASVGQGYEQYF. CDR3 bases: TGTGCCAGCGTGGGACAGGGGTACGAGCAGTACTTC.

Written as DNA, the CDR3 is TGTGCCAGCAGCCGGACAGCCAACCTCAATGAAAAACTGTTTTTT. It yields the protein CASSRTANLNEKLFF. V is TRBV11-2 and J is TRBJ1-4; D is possibly TRBD1 (6 bases). Trimming left V 5 bases short and J 5 bases short, with 15 bases between. The CDR3 extends over 15 amino acids. Germline CDR1 SGHAT, CDR2 FQNNGV.

This sequence joins TRBV7-7 and TRBJ2-5; TRBD1 agrees at 7 bases. V was clipped by 1 base and J by 4 bases; unmatched bases: 9. The CDR3 sequence is 16 residues long. Looked up from germline, CDR1 is SSHAT and CDR2 is FNYEAQ (reference sequence). The CDR3 reads CASSLGRQGTGETQYF. The CDR3 coding sequence is TGTGCCAGCAGCTTAGGCCGACAGGGAACGGGAGAGACCCAGTACTTC.

This clone was seen a single time. CDR3 region: CASSAPGGAGYGYTF. Here the CDR3 DNA reads TGTGCCAGCAGTGCGCCGGGGGGAGCTGGGTATGGCTACACCTTC. V usage is TRBV25-1 and J usage is TRBJ1-2; tentatively, D is TRBD1 (5 bases). Germline V gives CDR1 MGHDK, CDR2 SYGVNS. V shed 4 bases and J shed 5 bases, with 17 bases lying between them. This CDR3 region has 15 residues.

This clone was seen just once. The chain joins TRBV20-1 to TRBJ2-4, with D perhaps matching TRBD1 (7 bases). The CDR3 has 11 residues. Looked up from germline, CDR1 is DFQATT and CDR2 is SNEGSKA (reference sequence). V was trimmed by 6 bases and J by 7 bases, leaving 10 bases between them. In nucleotides, the CDR3 is TGCAGTGCCTCAGGGGGGAACATTCAGTACTTC. It translates to CSASGGNIQYF.

This clone was observed once. The chain recombines TRBV6-1 with TRBJ2-6, with D unclear. Germline V gene sequence: CDR1 MNHNS, CDR2 SASEGT. Trimming took off 1 base at V and 0 bases at J, with 4 bases between the two ends. The CDR3 contains 15 residues. In nucleotides, the CDR3 is TGTGCCAGCAGTGAAGTGAGCTCTGGGGCCAACGTCCTGACTTTC. Amino acid sequence: CASSEVSSGANVLTF.

CDR3 DNA sequence: TGTGCCAGCAGCCCCCGACAGGGAACTGAAGCTTTCTTT. This codes for CASSPRQGTEAFF. The V call is TRBV3-1 (or the pseudogene TRBV3-2), the J call TRBJ1-1, with 7 bases aligning to TRBD1. Germline loops: CDR1 LGHDT, CDR2 YNNKEL (reference sequence). The V segment lost 4 bases and the J segment 5 bases; nucleotides outside the gene matches: 4. The CDR3 is made up of 13 amino acids.

The rearrangement links TRBV24-1 to TRBJ2-1, with 11 bases aligning to TRBD1. This CDR3 region has 13 residues. With 9 bases clipped from V and 4 bases from J, the junction kept 1 base outside the gene matches. Germline CDR1 is KGHDR and CDR2 is SFDVKD. CDR3: CATGDRGYNEQFF. DNA for the CDR3: TGTGCCACCGGGGACAGGGGGTACAATGAGCAGTTCTTC.

The chain recombines TRBV27 with TRBJ2-1; D perhaps matches TRBD2 (6 bases). The germline V gene encodes CDR1 MNHEY and CDR2 SMNVEV (reference sequence). This CDR3 has 11 amino acids. Trimming shortened V by 8 bases and J by 9 bases, and 11 bases separated the two germline ends. The CDR3 bases are TGTGCCAGCCGGAGGGGTTCTGAGCAGTTCTTC. Residues: CASRRGSEQFF.

The rearrangement links TRBV30 to TRBJ1-3; D is unclear. Between the trimmed V and J ends, which lost 4 bases and 0 bases, there was a span of 10 bases. This CDR3 has 14 amino acids. The V gene's germline CDR1 is GTSNPN and CDR2 SVGIG (reference sequence). CDR3 bases: TGTGCCTGGATCAGGTCCCGCTCTGGAAACACCATATATTTT. Translating gives CAWIRSRSGNTIYF.

The chain combines TRBV5-1 with TRBJ2-3, with 10 bases identical to TRBD1. The CDR3 length is 16 residues. Germline V gene data show CDR1 as SGHRS and CDR2 as YFSETQ. The ends lost 4 bases at V and 3 bases at J; junction bases unmatched: 8. CDR3 DNA: TGCGCCAGCAGCCCGCTTAGACAGGGGGCGACAGATACGCAGTATTTT. This translates into CASSPLRQGATDTQYF.

This chain joins TRBV3-1 (or the pseudogene TRBV3-2) and TRBJ1-5; maybe TRBD1 (6 bases). This CDR3 has 16 residues. With 2 bases removed from V and 3 bases from J, the gap between germline ends came to 14 bases. Germline CDR1 is LGHDT and CDR2 is YNNKEL (reference sequence). This CDR3 is CASSQRDIGNNQPQHF. CDR3 nucleotides: TGTGCCAGCAGCCAAAGGGACATCGGAAACAATCAGCCCCAGCATTTT.

The rearrangement links TRBV7-9 to TRBJ1-6; 9 nucleotides match TRBD1. V lost 6 bases, J lost 6 bases, and 6 bases stayed unmatched. The CDR3 contains 15 residues. Germline V gene sequence: CDR1 SEHNR, CDR2 FQNEAQ (reference sequence). The CDR3 coding sequence is TGTGCCAGCAGGGAGCAGGACAGGGGTAATTCACCCCTCCACTTT. Protein product: CASREQDRGNSPLHF. Full variable domain (rest looked up from reference TRBV7-9 and TRBJ1-6): DTGVSQNPRHKITKRGQNVTFRCDPISEHNRLYWYRQTLGQGPEFLTYFQNEAQLEKSRLLSDRFSAERPKGSFSTLEIQRTEQGDSAMYLCASREQDRGNSPLHFGNGTRLTVT.

The V call is TRBV2, the J call TRBJ2-7, with 12 bases lining up with TRBD2. CDR1 SNHLY and CDR2 FYNNEI come from the germline V gene. The CDR3 is 14 residues long. V trimming: 7 bases; J trimming: 4 bases; junction bases outside the gene matches: 5. This CDR3 reads CASNLLAGGYEQYF. The CDR3 bases are TGTGCCAGCAACCTACTAGCGGGAGGTTACGAGCAGTACTTC.

This clone was seen a few times. This sequence joins TRBV3-1 (or the pseudogene TRBV3-2) and TRBJ1-2; possibly TRBD1 for D (6 bases). The CDR3 has 16 residues. The germline CDR1 and CDR2 sequences are LGHDT and YNNKEL (reference sequence). V dropped 4 bases and J dropped 0 bases, with 15 bases sitting between them. CDR3 residues: CASSRMDRTSNYGYTF. The CDR3 DNA is TGTGCCAGCAGCCGTATGGACAGAACTTCTAACTATGGCTACACCTTC.

This clone was counted many times. The gene calls are TRBV7-9 and TRBJ1-1; D is undetermined. V was shortened by 4 bases and J by 1 base, with 4 bases between the two germline ends. CDR1 and CDR2 from the germline V gene are SEHNR and FQNEAQ (reference sequence). The CDR3 sequence is 12 residues long. The CDR3 DNA reads as TGTGCCAGCAGCTCCAAGAACACTGAAGCTTTCTTT. This sequence encodes CASSSKNTEAFF.

This chain links TRBV7-6 with TRBJ2-3; D is unclear. V was clipped by 5 bases and J by 1 base, with 10 bases between them. Germline V gene data show CDR1 as SGHVS and CDR2 as FNYEAQ. This CDR3 has 14 residues. This chain's CDR3 is CASSPLTGTDTQYF. The CDR3 region has the DNA TGTGCCAGCAGCCCCTTGACTGGCACAGATACGCAGTATTTT.

The gene calls are TRBV6-4 and TRBJ2-3; 11 bases align to TRBD2. The CDR3 runs 15 residues. V lost 5 bases to trimming and J lost 3 bases; unmatched junction nucleotides: 4. Germline loops: CDR1 MRHNA, CDR2 SNTAGT. CDR3 sequence reads: CASSTGTSGTDTQYF. The CDR3 DNA is TGTGCCAGCAGTACCGGGACTAGCGGTACAGATACGCAGTATTTT.

V usage is TRBV9 and J usage is TRBJ2-7, with a tentative D call TRBD2 (6 bases). Germline V gene data show CDR1 as SGDLS and CDR2 as YYNGEE. V gave up 3 bases and J gave up 0 bases, with 16 bases separating them. The CDR3 is 16 amino acids. CDR3 protein: CASSAPRGEVSYEQYF. DNA for the CDR3: TGTGCCAGCAGCGCCCCGAGAGGGGAGGTCTCCTACGAGCAGTACTTC.

The chain is built from TRBV19 and TRBJ2-7; 13 bases are shared with TRBD2. Germline V gene data show CDR1 as LNHDA and CDR2 as SQIVND (reference sequence). The CDR3 length is 14 residues. Trimming took 7 bases from V and 7 from J; bases not matched to a gene: 7. CDR3 bases: TGTGCCAGTACCACACTAGCGGGAGGGGGTGAGCAGTACTTC. Translated, it gives CASTTLAGGGEQYF.

V gene TRBV7-9 combines with J gene TRBJ1-3, with 12 nucleotides matching TRBD1. Trimming at V came to 2 bases and at J to 0 bases, leaving 8 bases not matched to a gene. The CDR3 is 19 amino acids. The germline V gene encodes CDR1 SEHNR and CDR2 FQNEAQ (reference sequence). The CDR3 sequence: CASSLTGTGGTYSGNTIYF. CDR3 DNA sequence: TGTGCCAGCAGCTTAACCGGGACAGGGGGCACCTACTCTGGAAACACCATATATTTT.

This chain joins TRBV28 and TRBJ1-6; no reliable D call. CDR3 length: 15 amino acids. Trimming left V 6 bases short and J 8 bases short, with 17 bases between. Germline CDR1 reads MDHEN; CDR2 reads SYDVKM. The CDR3 here is CASRKGLGRDSPLHF. The CDR3 DNA reads as TGTGCCAGCAGGAAAGGACTGGGGAGGGATTCACCCCTCCACTTT.

The V gene is TRBV10-3, the J gene TRBJ1-6; D call uncertain. V lost 5 bases to trimming and J lost 1 base, with 12 bases between them. The CDR3 contains 16 residues. Germline assignment: CDR1 ENHRY and CDR2 SYGVKD. CDR3 sequence: CAISPGGMSYNSPLHF. CDR3 coding DNA: TGTGCCATCAGTCCAGGAGGGATGTCCTATAATTCACCCCTCCACTTT.

The chain recombines TRBV29-1 with TRBJ2-7; tentative D call: TRBD2 (6 bases). The CDR3 totals 12 residues. V lost 5 bases to trimming and J lost 3 bases, with 11 bases between them. Germline V gene sequence: CDR1 SQVTM, CDR2 ANQGSEA. In nucleotides, the CDR3 is TGCAGCGTTAAACTAGCTAACTACGAGCAGTACTTC. This encodes CSVKLANYEQYF.

This clone was found a few times. CDR3 region: CASSSRTTSTDTQYF. CDR3 coding DNA: TGTGCCAGCAGTTCCCGGACAACTAGCACAGATACGCAGTATTTT. This rearrangement joins TRBV6-2 or TRBV6-3 to TRBJ2-3, with D perhaps matching TRBD1 (5 bases). The CDR3 is 15 amino acids. The V gene's germline CDR1 is MNHEY and CDR2 SVGEGT. V was shortened by 4 bases and J by 0 bases, with 11 bases between the two germline ends.

The chain is built from TRBV11-2 and TRBJ2-7, with 9 bases fitting TRBD2. The germline CDR1 and CDR2 sequences are SGHAT and FQNNGV. The CDR3 spans 18 residues. The junction had 12 bases not matched to a gene; V was cut back by 1 base and J by 2 bases. CDR3 coding DNA: TGTGCCAGCAGCTTAGTTTGGGGATCGGCGGGAGGGCCCTACGAGCAGTACTTC. Amino acids: CASSLVWGSAGGPYEQYF.

This chain uses TRBV19 with TRBJ1-5; a possible D gene is TRBD1 (5 bases). The CDR3 runs to 14 residues. Trimming took off 2 bases at V and 3 bases at J, with 8 bases between the two ends. Germline-derived CDR1 and CDR2 are LNHDA and SQIVND (reference sequence). The CDR3 DNA is TGTGCCAGTAGTATAAGGGGACTCAATCAGCCCCAGCATTTT. This encodes CASSIRGLNQPQHF. The full variable domain, with the rest looked up from reference TRBV19 and TRBJ1-5, is DGGITQSPKYLFRKEGQNVTLSCEQNLNHDAMYWYRQDPGQGLRLIYYSQIVNDFQKGDIAEGYSVSREKKESFPLTVTSAQKNPTAFYLCASSIRGLNQPQHFGDGTRLSIL.

The chain has TRBV10-3 and TRBJ1-2, with 7 bases lining up with TRBD1. The CDR3 length is 14 residues. V shed 4 bases and J 5 bases; nucleotides not matched to a gene: 7. The V gene's germline CDR1 is ENHRY and CDR2 SYGVKD. The CDR3 bases are TGTGCCATCAGTGTCGACAGGGACTTATATGGCTACACCTTC. Translated, it gives CAISVDRDLYGYTF.

This chain uses TRBV28 with TRBJ2-7; 7 positions agree with TRBD1. In germline, CDR1 is MDHEN, CDR2 SYDVKM. The CDR3 runs to 13 residues. V gave up 7 bases and J gave up 5 bases; unmatched junction bases: 8. CDR3: CASTRTGPHEQYF. DNA of the CDR3: TGTGCCAGCACCCGGACAGGTCCACACGAGCAGTACTTC.